This T cell receptor (beta chain) was observed in a study of blood T cell repertoires in COVID-19. Across the whole study: COVID-19 samples from acute and convalescent phases originated in the United States, Italy and Spain. In each case, the material was cDNA or gDNA derived from T cells, B-cell-depleted T cells, or PBMCs.

As originally analysed: Reference gene primer amplification gave estimated nucleated cell counts. Assay: immunoSEQ multiplex PCR; the TCRdb copy retains only in-frame clones and omits some. V and J calls and clone size come straight from that table; D and trimming were deduced from the DNA. Of about 300,000 clones detected, about four fifths appear once; the ten largest clones hold approximately 1.2%. The V gene's germline CDR1 is SGHKS and CDR2 YYEKEE (reference sequence). The CDR3 is 16 amino acids. Trimming left V 0 bases short and J 0 bases short, with 10 bases between. The chain uses TRBV5-5 and TRBJ1-3; D remains unclear. Sequencing was carried out using peripheral blood. The TCR comes from a woman aged 45-59 years with acute or convalescent COVID-19. The CDR3 is CASSLGSVSSGNTIYF. CDR3 in DNA: TGTGCCAGCAGCTTGGGATCGGTGAGCTCTGGAAACACCATATATTTT. Using reference TRBV5-5 and TRBJ1-3 for the parts outside the CDR3, the full variable domain is DAGVTQSPTHLIKTRGQQVTLRCSPISGHKSVSWYQQVLGQGPQFIFQYYEKEERGRGNFPDRFSARQFPNYSSELNVNALLLGDSALYLCASSLGSVSSGNTIYFGEGSWLTVV.